The rows below give T cell receptor beta chains drawn from one sample of a study of T-cell reconstitution after alpha-beta-depleted transplantation in children. TCRdb itself ran the PCR reads through MiXCR, one entry per CDR3 protein. The table records about 300,000 distinct CDR3 sequences, around 9.1% of them present only once. The material sequenced was PBMCs, taken before TCRalphabeta/CD19-depleted stem cell transplant. The receptor set was obtained from a boy less than two years old with acute myeloid leukemia, due to receive a stem cell transplant. Each CDR3 is given with its conserved first and last residue. The D gene is left open where the match is weak. The size of a clone is reported for some rows only, either as once, few or many, or as a class for expanded clones.

TGCAGCGTTGGGGGGGAGGGGTATGGCTACACCTTC	CSVGGEGYGYTF	TRBV29-1	TRBJ1-2	-	many
TGCGCCACCTCAGAGGCCCCTACAGCGAACACTGAAGCTTTCTTT	CATSEAPTANTEAFF	TRBV5-1	TRBJ1-1	-	many
TGTGCCAGCAGCCCTCTACTAGCGGGAGTAAAGGAGACCCAGTACTTC	CASSPLLAGVKETQYF	TRBV7-6	TRBJ2-5	TRBD2	-
TGTGCCAGCAGCTTAGCGACAGTGAACTATGGCTACACCTTC	CASSLATVNYGYTF	TRBV7-9	TRBJ1-2	-	many
TGCAGCGTTGAAGAGGTCATTAACAGGGGGCGAACTAATGAAAAACTGTTTTTT	CSVEEVINRGRTNEKLFF	TRBV29-1	TRBJ1-4	TRBD1	many
TGTGCCAGCAGCTCTCGACGGGGGAGAGGCTCCTACAATGAGCAGTTCTTC	CASSSRRGRGSYNEQFF	TRBV9	TRBJ2-1	-	many
TGTGCCAGCAGCGTGAGGGCCGGGGAGCTGTTTTTT	CASSVRAGELFF	TRBV9	TRBJ2-2	-	many
TGTGCCAGCAGCTTAGAGGCCGTCCAAGAGACCCAGTACTTC	CASSLEAVQETQYF	TRBV11-2	TRBJ2-5	-	many
TGTGCCAGCAGCCATCTAGCTTTCCAAGAGACCCAGTACTTC	CASSHLAFQETQYF	TRBV3-1	TRBJ2-5	-	few
TGTGCCAGCAGCTTAACCCGGCGGGAGGCCAAAAACATTCAGTACTTC	CASSLTRREAKNIQYF	TRBV7-3	TRBJ2-4	TRBD2	many
TGTGCCAGCAGCCAAGATTACACTAGCGGGAGTGGGGAGACCCAGTACTTC	CASSQDYTSGSGETQYF	TRBV4-2	TRBJ2-5	TRBD2	many